Sequencing of this T cell receptor (beta chain) was carried out in a study of T cells in Graves' hyperthyroidism and ophthalmopathy. This clonotype has a count of ten or more. TCR beta CDR3 regions were amplified from RNA transcripts. When the TCR CDR3 underwent first-round RT-PCR, the HTBI primer set was used. Each CDR3 protein gets one entry after TCRdb re-called the multiplex PCR reads with MiXCR. The sample records hundreds of thousands of distinct CDR3 sequences, around 13% being singletons. Patients counted as stable if ophthalmopathy did not develop within 18 months. With a duration under 2 months, the hyperthyroidism was newly diagnosed in patients aged 18 to 65. Diagnosis rested on symptoms, serum thyroxine and TRAb, thyroid ultrasound, and orbital computed tomography. PBMCs were derived from approximately 10 ml fresh peripheral blood. Sample: blood. This clonotype originated in a woman in her twenties or thirties with Graves' hyperthyroidism.

CDR3 sequence reads: CATSRDPVYEQYF. The DNA of the CDR3 is TGTGCCACCAGCAGAGATCCCGTTTACGAGCAGTACTTC. The chain joins TRBV15 to TRBJ2-7; D call uncertain. With 0 bases removed from V and 4 bases from J, the gap between germline ends came to 7 bases. This CDR3 spans 13 amino acids. Per the germline V gene, CDR1 is LNHNV and CDR2 is YYDKDF (reference sequence).